This T cell receptor beta chain comes out of a study of T cell responses to AZD1222 COVID-19 vaccine. General study results and limits: Spike-specific TCRs gained breadth and depth after people received two AZD1222 doses. Clonal diversity may have been underestimated in mostly white British donors. At 160-218 and 743-854, vaccine-associated CD4 TCRs were dominant, and they spanned spike.

The count of this clone is one. No antigen is known for it. Some clones are missing from TCRdb's copy, which holds only in-frame ones; the method was immunoSEQ multiplex PCR. The repertoire holds roughly 180,000 clones, roughly 90% seen once, with around 2.6% in the top ten. The clonotype originates from an adult in good health. Source: peripheral blood, taken on day 0 of AZD1222 vaccination.

CDR3 bases: TGTGCCAGCAGTTACAGGGAGGACACTGAAGCTTTCTTT. Its translation is CASSYREDTEAFF. The chain couples TRBV6-5 to TRBJ1-1; D call uncertain. V was shortened by 2 bases and J by 3 bases, with 7 bases between the two germline ends. Germline V lookup: CDR1 MNHEY, CDR2 SVGAGI. This CDR3 is built from 13 residues.